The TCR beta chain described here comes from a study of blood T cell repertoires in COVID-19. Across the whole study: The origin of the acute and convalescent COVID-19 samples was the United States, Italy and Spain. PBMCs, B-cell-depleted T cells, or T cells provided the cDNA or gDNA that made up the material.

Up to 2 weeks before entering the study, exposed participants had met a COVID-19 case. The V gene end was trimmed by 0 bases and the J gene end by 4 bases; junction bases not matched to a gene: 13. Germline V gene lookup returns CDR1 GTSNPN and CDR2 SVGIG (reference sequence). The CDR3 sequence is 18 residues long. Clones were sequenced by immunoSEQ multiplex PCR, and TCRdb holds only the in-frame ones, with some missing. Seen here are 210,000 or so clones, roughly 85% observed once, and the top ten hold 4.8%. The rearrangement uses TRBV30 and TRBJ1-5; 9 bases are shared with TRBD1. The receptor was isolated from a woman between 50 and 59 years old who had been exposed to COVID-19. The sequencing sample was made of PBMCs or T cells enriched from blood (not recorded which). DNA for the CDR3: TGTGCCTGGAGTGTTCGGACAGGGGTCGGACGGGGAAATCAGCCCCAGCATTTT. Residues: CAWSVRTGVGRGNQPQHF. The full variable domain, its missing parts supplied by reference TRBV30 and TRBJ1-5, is SQTIHQWPATLVQPVGSPLSLECTVEGTSNPNLYWYRQAAGRGLQLLFYSVGIGQISSEVPQNLSASRPQDRQFILSSKKLLLSDSGFYLCAWSVRTGVGRGNQPQHFGDGTRLSIL.